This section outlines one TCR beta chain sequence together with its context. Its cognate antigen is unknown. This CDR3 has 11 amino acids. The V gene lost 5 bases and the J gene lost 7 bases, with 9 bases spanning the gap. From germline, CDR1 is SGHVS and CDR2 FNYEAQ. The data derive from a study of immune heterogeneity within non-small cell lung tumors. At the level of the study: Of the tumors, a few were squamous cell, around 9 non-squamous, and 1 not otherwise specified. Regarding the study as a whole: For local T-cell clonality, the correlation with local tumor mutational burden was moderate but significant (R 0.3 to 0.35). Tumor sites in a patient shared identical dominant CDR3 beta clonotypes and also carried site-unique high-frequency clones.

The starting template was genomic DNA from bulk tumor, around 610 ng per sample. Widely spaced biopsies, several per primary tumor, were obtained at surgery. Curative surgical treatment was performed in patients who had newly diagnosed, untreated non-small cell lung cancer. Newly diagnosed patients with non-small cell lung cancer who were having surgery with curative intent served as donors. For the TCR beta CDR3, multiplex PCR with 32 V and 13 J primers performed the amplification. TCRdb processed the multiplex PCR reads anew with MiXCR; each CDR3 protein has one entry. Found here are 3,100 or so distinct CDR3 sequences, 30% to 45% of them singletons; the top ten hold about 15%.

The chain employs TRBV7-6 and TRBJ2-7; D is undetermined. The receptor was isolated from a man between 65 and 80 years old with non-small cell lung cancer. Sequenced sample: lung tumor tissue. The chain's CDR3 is CASSPGGEQYF. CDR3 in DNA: TGTGCCAGCAGCCCCGGTGGGGAGCAGTACTTC. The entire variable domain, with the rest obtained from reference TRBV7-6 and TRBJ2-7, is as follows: GAGVSQSPRYKVTKRGQDVALRCDPISGHVSLYWYRQALGQGPEFLTYFNYEAQQDKSGLPNDRFSAERPEGSISTLTIQRTEQRDSAMYRCASSPGGEQYFGPGTRLTVT.